Shown below are 26 T cell receptor beta chains from a single sample sequenced in a study of T cells in Graves' hyperthyroidism and ophthalmopathy. TCR beta CDR3 sequences were amplified from RNA transcripts. The HTBI set primed first-round TCR CDR3 RT-PCR. TCRdb called the multiplex PCR reads again in MiXCR, with one record for every CDR3 protein. This table has around 700,000 distinct CDR3 sequences, roughly a third appearing once. The sample taken for sequencing was blood. The receptors here all came from a woman aged 40 to 50 with Graves' hyperthyroidism.

Of note for this clonotype: One base away lies a much larger clone, so this may be a sequencing read error. The rearrangement links TRBV7-2 to TRBJ2-7; tentative D call: TRBD2 (6 bases). This CDR3 comprises 12 residues. Looked up from germline, CDR1 is SGHTA and CDR2 is FQGNSA. This CDR3 reads CASSPQGRERYF. DNA of the CDR3: TGCGCCAGCAGCCCACAAGGTCGGGAGCGGTACTTC.

The rearrangement links TRBV6-5 to TRBJ2-7; tentative D call: TRBD1 (6 bases). The CDR3 spans 14 residues. V lost 5 bases and J 6 bases, leaving 17 bases between the germline ends. The germline gives CDR1 MNHEY, CDR2 SVGAGI. DNA for the CDR3: TGTGCCAGCAGTGGGAGCAGGGGATTTGGCGAGCAGTACTTC. Translation: CASSGSRGFGEQYF.

This chain links TRBV19 with TRBJ1-5; 9 nucleotides line up with TRBD1. In germline, CDR1 is LNHDA, CDR2 SQIVND (reference sequence). The V gene end was trimmed by 10 bases and the J gene end by 3 bases; junction bases not matched to a gene: 10. The CDR3 loop spans 15 amino acids. The CDR3: CATAPGQGLNQPQHF. The CDR3 bases are TGTGCCACGGCCCCAGGACAGGGGCTCAATCAGCCCCAGCATTTT.

This clonotype was observed at least ten times. The chain links TRBV3-1 to TRBJ2-5; D remains ambiguous. Trimming took 6 bases from V and 5 from J, leaving 7 bases between them. From germline, CDR1 is LGHDT and CDR2 YNNKEL (reference sequence). The CDR3 extends over 11 amino acids. The CDR3 sequence is CASSGKETQYF. DNA of the CDR3: TGTGCCAGCAGTGGAAAGGAGACCCAGTACTTC.

Note on this clonotype: The junction departs from the called germline gene at one end, perhaps through a read error. This rearrangement joins TRBV10-2 to TRBJ1-1; possibly TRBD1 for D (6 bases). Germline CDR1 reads WSHSY; CDR2 reads SAAADI. The CDR3 is 12 residues long. CDR3 bases: TGTGCCAGCTCAACAGGGAGCACTGAAGCTTTCTTT. Translated, it gives CASSTGSTEAFF.

On this clonotype itself: At one of its ends the junction is not consistent with the germline gene, which may arise from a read error. The chain recombines TRBV10-3 with TRBJ1-5, with D hard to call. CDR1 is ENHRY, CDR2 SYGVKD, per germline. The CDR3 loop spans 14 amino acids. This chain's CDR3 is CASSYPRNYQPQHF. CDR3 nucleotide sequence: TGTGCCAGCAGTTACCCCCGGAATTATCAGCCCCAGCATTTT.

The table lists this clonotype with many counts. The chain is built from TRBV7-9 and TRBJ1-3; D remains ambiguous. CDR3 length: 14 residues. Germline assignment: CDR1 SEHNR and CDR2 FQNEAQ (reference sequence). V was pared by 5 bases and J by 1 base, with 9 bases between. DNA of the CDR3: TGTGCCAGCAGCCTTCAGACTTCTGGAAACACCATATATTTT. Translated, it gives CASSLQTSGNTIYF.

This clonotype was counted many times. The rearrangement links TRBV9 to TRBJ2-7; 11 nucleotides agree with TRBD2. Unmatched junction bases numbered 4, after V lost 2 bases and J lost 3 bases. The CDR3 totals 15 residues. CDR1 and CDR2 (germline): SGDLS, YYNGEE. The DNA of the CDR3 is TGTGCCAGCAGCGTGACGGGACTAGCGGTCTACGAGCAGTACTTC. This gives the protein CASSVTGLAVYEQYF.

This clonotype came up many times. V gene TRBV7-2 combines with J gene TRBJ2-7; TRBD2 is a possible D gene (6 bases). V gave up 1 base and J gave up 8 bases, with 9 bases separating them. Looked up from germline, CDR1 is SGHTA and CDR2 is FQGNSA. This CDR3 contains 12 residues. The CDR3 spells CASSLEGRKQYF. CDR3 coding DNA: TGTGCCAGCAGCTTAGAGGGGAGGAAGCAGTACTTC.

This clonotype was recorded many times. The gene calls are TRBV7-8 and TRBJ2-7; D uncertain. V shed 3 bases and J shed 5 bases, with 5 bases lying between them. The CDR3 is made up of 11 amino acids. CDR1 and CDR2 (germline): SGHVS, FQNEAQ. CDR3 in amino acids: CASSFDNEQYF. The CDR3 DNA is TGTGCCAGCAGCTTTGATAACGAGCAGTACTTC.

This clonotype turned up a few times. The chain has TRBV12-3 or TRBV12-4 and TRBJ1-1; no clear D. V lost 5 bases, J lost 4 bases, and 14 bases lay in between. The length of the CDR3 is 14 residues. The CDR3, as DNA: TGTGCCAGCAGTGAAGATTGGGATGGCACTGAAGCTTTCTTT. Its translation is CASSEDWDGTEAFF.

Worth noting for this clonotype: A much more abundant neighbour one base away suggests this may be a read error. This sequence joins TRBV7-3 and TRBJ1-1; D gene uncertain. The CDR3 contains 15 residues. Looked up from germline, CDR1 is SGHTA and CDR2 is FQGTGA. V was pared by 5 bases and J by 1 base, with 14 bases between. The CDR3 DNA follows: TGTGCCAGCAGCGGGGTGTCCAGCAGGAACACTGAAGCTTTCTTT. Its protein is CASSGVSSRNTEAFF.

At least ten counts were recorded for this clonotype. This chain joins TRBV24-1 and TRBJ1-2; D call uncertain. Germline V gives CDR1 KGHDR, CDR2 SFDVKD. Between the trimmed V and J ends, which lost 1 base and 6 bases, there was a span of 5 bases. The CDR3 length is 12 residues. The CDR3 nucleotides are TGTGCCACCAGTGATTTATTAAATGGCTACACCTTC. This translates into CATSDLLNGYTF.

This chain connects TRBV6-5 to TRBJ2-7; D is unclear. Trimming took 0 bases from V and 2 from J, leaving 5 bases between them. Germline V gene data show CDR1 as MNHEY and CDR2 as SVGAGI. This CDR3 has 13 amino acids. CDR3 sequence reads: CASSYSLAYEQYF. The CDR3 DNA sequence: TGTGCCAGCAGTTACTCGCTAGCCTACGAGCAGTACTTC.

V usage is TRBV7-2 and J usage is TRBJ1-5; D might be TRBD1 (5 bases). The CDR3 runs to 13 residues. CDR1 is SGHTA, CDR2 FQGNSA, per germline. V was shortened by 5 bases and J by 5 bases, with 10 bases between the two germline ends. The CDR3 loop is CASSGGTDQPQHF. CDR3 bases: TGTGCCAGCAGCGGGGGGACGGATCAGCCCCAGCATTTT. Full variable domain (outside the CDR3, taken from reference TRBV7-2 and TRBJ1-5): GAGVSQSPSNKVTEKGKDVELRCDPISGHTALYWYRQSLGQGLEFLIYFQGNSAPDKSGLPSDRFSAERTGGSVSTLTIQRTQQEDSAVYLCASSGGTDQPQHFGDGTRLSIL.

This clonotype has a count of ten or more. The DNA for the CDR3 is TGTGCCAGCAGCTTAACGCAGACTTGGAACACTGAAGCTTTCTTT. Amino acids: CASSLTQTWNTEAFF. The rearrangement joins TRBV7-2 to TRBJ1-1; no definite D call. CDR3 length: 15 residues. Trimming cost V 2 bases and J 1 base, with 11 bases left between them. Germline CDR1 and CDR2: SGHTA and FQGNSA.

This clonotype was recorded at least ten times. The J gene is TRBJ2-7, the V gene TRBV29-1; D gene ambiguous. CDR1 is SQVTM, CDR2 ANQGSEA, per germline. V shed 4 bases and J shed 7 bases, with 11 bases lying between them. CDR3 length: 11 amino acids. The CDR3 nucleotides are TGCAGCGTTGTACTTACGAGGGAGCAGTACTTC. It translates to CSVVLTREQYF.

Many counts were recorded for this clonotype. This chain uses TRBV20-1 with TRBJ2-7; tentatively, D is TRBD1 or TRBD2 (6 bases each). The CDR3 contains 12 residues. Germline CDR1 and CDR2: DFQATT and SNEGSKA (reference sequence). CDR3 amino acids: CSMEGGSYEQYF. CDR3 in DNA: TGCAGCATGGAGGGGGGTTCCTACGAGCAGTACTTC.

This clonotype was recorded at least ten times. The rearrangement links TRBV2 to TRBJ1-1, with a possible D match to TRBD1 (5 bases). CDR1 is SNHLY, CDR2 FYNNEI, per germline. The CDR3 has 15 amino acids. The V end was cut by 7 bases, the J end by 0 bases, with 15 bases between. The CDR3 DNA is TGTGCCAGCATCGCCTCGGACACCTTGAACACTGAAGCTTTCTTT. It specifies CASIASDTLNTEAFF.

V is TRBV28 and J is TRBJ2-7; D unclear. The germline gives CDR1 MDHEN, CDR2 SYDVKM. Trimming cost V 4 bases and J 7 bases, with 17 bases left between them. The CDR3 is 14 amino acids. The CDR3 sequence is CASSSIDSPGEQYF. CDR3 coding DNA: TGTGCCAGCAGTTCTATAGACTCCCCGGGTGAGCAGTACTTC.

This rearrangement joins TRBV27 to TRBJ2-6; tentatively, D is TRBD1 (5 bases). The CDR3 extends over 16 amino acids. Per germline, CDR1 MNHEY and CDR2 SMNVEV (reference sequence). The ends were cut back, 2 bases at V and 0 bases at J, with 8 bases in the middle. DNA for the CDR3: TGTGCCAGCAGTTTAGTCAGGGCCTCTGGGGCCAACGTCCTGACTTTC. Amino acids: CASSLVRASGANVLTF.

This clonotype was recorded a few times. V usage is TRBV4-1 and J usage is TRBJ2-6; TRBD1 matches 11 bases. The V and J ends lost 2 bases and 0 bases, in that order; junction bases with no gene match: 9. Germline loops: CDR1 MGHRA, CDR2 YSYEKL. This CDR3 contains 20 residues. The CDR3 DNA follows: TGCGCCAGCAGCCAAAACCAGTACGGGACAGGGGGCTCTGGGGCCAACGTCCTGACTTTC. The encoded protein is CASSQNQYGTGGSGANVLTF.

This chain connects TRBV24-1 to TRBJ2-3; tentatively, D is TRBD1 or TRBD2 (5 bases each). Germline V gives CDR1 KGHDR, CDR2 SFDVKD. This CDR3 contains 14 residues. The V end lost 4 bases, the J end lost 1 base, and 8 bases lay between the germline ends. CDR3 sequence: CATSDEGRTDTQYF. The CDR3 DNA follows: TGTGCCACCAGTGACGAGGGGCGCACAGATACGCAGTATTTT.

V usage is TRBV2 and J usage is TRBJ2-7, with 8 bases identical to TRBD1. The germline gives CDR1 SNHLY, CDR2 FYNNEI. The CDR3 loop spans 14 amino acids. J lost 2 bases, V lost 6 bases, and 6 bases had no gene match. CDR3 DNA: TGTGCCAGCAGCGAACAGGGGGAGACCTACGAGCAGTACTTC. It is translated as CASSEQGETYEQYF.

The rearrangement joins TRBV19 to TRBJ1-4, with 7 bases that match TRBD1. The CDR3 contains 14 residues. Unmatched junction bases numbered 8, after V lost 9 bases and J lost 4 bases. Germline values: CDR1 LNHDA, CDR2 SQIVND (reference sequence). The CDR3 coding sequence is TGTGCCAGCGCCTCCGGGACAGTTAATGAAAAACTGTTTTTT. Its protein product is CASASGTVNEKLFF.

Comments on this clonotype: A much larger clone is a single base away; this may be a read error. This chain joins TRBV19 and TRBJ1-1; 8 bases agree with TRBD1. This CDR3 is 15 amino acids long. V lost 5 bases and J lost 4; bases outside the gene matches: 9. Germline V gene lookup returns CDR1 LNHDA and CDR2 SQIVND (reference sequence). The CDR3 protein is CASSSRQGRVTEAFF. The DNA for the CDR3 is TGTGCCAGTAGTTCCCGACAGGGGCGGGTCACTGAAGCTTTCTTT.